This note documents a single T cell receptor beta chain sequence. Germline is not matched at one junction end, which may reflect a read error. The data were taken from a study of tumor and adjacent non-tumor tissue in lung cancer. Germline assignment: CDR1 MNHEY and CDR2 SVGEGT. The CDR3 length is 14 residues. The template was RNA from unsorted bulk tissue. Three rounds of nested PCR, following a modified ARM-PCR protocol, produced the TCRbeta library. TCRdb reprocessed the multiplex PCR reads with MiXCR, giving one entry per CDR3 protein. The data contain about 110,000 distinct CDR3 sequences, roughly 74% of them singletons.

The sequencing sample was made of lung tumor tissue. This receptor was taken from a woman aged 55 to 70 with non-small cell lung cancer. The V and J genes are TRBV6-2 or TRBV6-3 and TRBJ1-4; D is perhaps TRBD1 (5 bases). The CDR3 region is CASRKAGGGEKPFF. The CDR3 DNA reads as TGTGCCAGCAGAAAAGCCGGGGGAGGTGAAAAACCGTTTTTT.